The clone carrying this T cell receptor (beta chain) was observed a few times. Its antigen is unidentified. PBMC libraries mostly used 480 ng of input genomic DNA, with six replicates per sample. Generated by immunoSEQ multiplex PCR, the TCRdb table keeps only in-frame clones and is missing some. The sample contains about 15,000 clones, roughly 70% of which appear only once. These data originate in a study of neoadjuvant anti-PD-1 for oral cavity cancer. Study in general: Most patients had three to four biweekly doses of 3 mg/kg nivolumab before resection. Patients without progression got a fourth dose around day 43. Study outcomes and limitations: With a few patients per group, TCR findings need larger cohorts.

CDR1 is SGHRS, CDR2 YFSETQ, per germline. CDR3 length: 15 amino acids. The V end lost 0 bases, the J end lost 8 bases, and 15 bases lay between the germline ends. This sequence originates from a person between 35 and 79 years old with oral cavity squamous cell carcinoma. The sample here was PBMCs, taken before nivolumab (anti-PD-1) treatment. The V and J genes are TRBV5-1 and TRBJ2-1; D could derive from TRBD1 or TRBD2 (6 bases each). This CDR3 reads CASSLVQGGSYEQFF. For the CDR3, the DNA is TGCGCCAGCAGCTTGGTCCAAGGGGGGTCGTATGAGCAGTTCTTC.